A single sample gave rise to the 18 T cell receptor beta chains below, sequenced in a study of blood T cell repertoires in COVID-19. The repertoire was sequenced with immunoSEQ multiplex PCR; TCRdb's copy has only in-frame clones and lacks some. The sample includes around 100,000 clones, over 80% seen only once; the top ten take approximately 5.4%. Sequenced sample: peripheral blood. Receptors originate from a man aged 50 to 60 with active COVID-19.

This chain joins TRBV5-1 and TRBJ1-6; D not certain. Germline CDR1 is SGHRS and CDR2 is YFSETQ. With 1 base removed from V and 8 bases from J, the gap between germline ends came to 7 bases. This CDR3 is built from 13 residues. Here the CDR3 reads CASSLHGDSPLHF. Written as DNA, the CDR3 is TGCGCCAGCAGCTTGCACGGGGATTCACCCCTCCACTTT.

The chain links TRBV15 to TRBJ2-4, with 9 bases identical to TRBD2. This CDR3 spans 16 amino acids. V lost 5 bases to trimming and J lost 4 bases; unmatched junction nucleotides: 9. Germline loops: CDR1 LNHNV, CDR2 YYDKDF (reference sequence). This chain's CDR3 is CATSPPAGGRKNIQYF. CDR3 nucleotides: TGTGCCACCAGCCCTCCGGCGGGAGGGCGAAAAAACATTCAGTACTTC.

This chain links TRBV5-1 with TRBJ2-1, with 8 bases fitting TRBD2. Germline-derived CDR1 and CDR2 are SGHRS and YFSETQ. Germline trimming cut 1 base from V and 7 bases from J; bases unmatched to any gene: 13. CDR3 size: 17 residues. The CDR3 region is CASSLKSGGSTINEQFF. The CDR3 nucleotides are TGCGCCAGCAGCTTGAAGAGCGGGGGATCGACTATAAATGAGCAGTTCTTC.

V gene TRBV28 combines with J gene TRBJ2-7; 12 bases line up with TRBD2. Per the germline V gene, CDR1 is MDHEN and CDR2 is SYDVKM. The junction had 9 bases not matched to a gene; V was cut back by 2 bases and J by 7 bases. The CDR3 totals 16 residues. For the CDR3, the DNA is TGTGCCAGCAGTTTACACGGGACTAGCGGGCGCCAGGAGCAGTACTTC. Its translation: CASSLHGTSGRQEQYF.

V gene TRBV4-1 combines with J gene TRBJ1-5; possible D gene TRBD1, 6 bases. Per germline, CDR1 MGHRA and CDR2 YSYEKL. The CDR3 sequence is 16 residues long. The V end was cut by 5 bases, the J end by 5 bases, with 19 bases between. CDR3 nucleotides: TGCGCCAGCAGCTCCCTCCCCGGGACAATAGATCAGCCCCAGCATTTT. Its translation: CASSSLPGTIDQPQHF.

V and J are TRBV6-5 and TRBJ1-1; TRBD1 matches 8 bases. The J segment lost 3 bases and the V segment lost 7 bases, leaving 7 bases of the junction unmatched. The CDR3 is made up of 14 amino acids. Germline CDR1 and CDR2: MNHEY and SVGAGI. CDR3 bases: TGTGCCAGCACTAACGACAGGGGTGACACTGAAGCTTTCTTT. This codes for CASTNDRGDTEAFF.

This rearrangement joins TRBV28 to TRBJ1-5; 7 positions match TRBD1. Germline trimming cut 6 bases from V and 3 bases from J; bases unmatched to any gene: 8. The CDR3 consists of 15 residues. Germline V lookup: CDR1 MDHEN, CDR2 SYDVKM. Written as DNA, the CDR3 is TGTGCCAGCAGCCGAACAACAGGGGCCAATCAGCCCCAGCATTTT. It specifies CASSRTTGANQPQHF.

CDR3 sequence: CASSLPTGVSGYTF. The DNA of the CDR3 is TGTGCCAGCAGTCTTCCGACAGGGGTTTCTGGCTACACCTTC. The chain joins TRBV28 to TRBJ1-2; 8 nucleotides agree with TRBD1. CDR3 length: 14 residues. V dropped 5 bases and J dropped 7; count of bases not matched to a gene: 9. From germline, CDR1 is MDHEN and CDR2 SYDVKM.

The rearrangement links TRBV9 to TRBJ2-3; D not certain. CDR3 length: 13 residues. The germline V and J ends were trimmed by 2 bases and 4 bases, with 8 bases remaining between them. Germline assignment: CDR1 SGDLS and CDR2 YYNGEE. In DNA form, the CDR3 reads TGTGCCAGCAGCGTTGGTAGTTCAGATACGCAGTATTTT. It encodes CASSVGSSDTQYF.

The V call is TRBV2, the J call TRBJ2-7; D is ambiguous. The germline V gene has CDR1 SNHLY and CDR2 FYNNEI. CDR3 size: 11 residues. V dropped 5 bases and J dropped 4 bases, with 6 bases sitting between them. The CDR3, as DNA: TGTGCCAGCAGTCAAACATACGAGCAGTACTTC. Translating gives CASSQTYEQYF.

This sequence joins TRBV7-9 and TRBJ2-7; TRBD2 matches at 9 bases. This CDR3 has 16 amino acids. The ends lost 0 bases at V and 3 bases at J; junction bases unmatched: 6. Per germline, CDR1 SEHNR and CDR2 FQNEAQ (reference sequence). CDR3 sequence: CASSLARPSGNYEQYF. The DNA for the CDR3 is TGTGCCAGCAGCTTAGCACGCCCTAGCGGGAACTACGAGCAGTACTTC.

J is TRBJ2-1 and V is TRBV13, with TRBD2 as a possible D gene (6 bases). The CDR3 consists of 14 residues. Germline V gene data show CDR1 as PRHDT and CDR2 as FYEKMQ (reference sequence). Trimming removed 5 bases at V and 6 bases at J, with 14 bases between. The CDR3 sequence: CASSPTGVGNEQFF. The CDR3, as DNA: TGTGCCAGCAGCCCGACGGGGGTCGGCAATGAGCAGTTCTTC.

The DNA for the CDR3 is TGCACCAGCAAACCCCTAGCGGGAGTTGTTGAGACCCAGTACTTC. Translated, it gives CTSKPLAGVVETQYF. V and J are TRBV1 and TRBJ2-5; TRBD2, the table's D call, lacks a check against the DNA. TRBV1 represents a pseudogene. This CDR3 region has 15 residues.

This clone was recorded only once. The chain uses TRBV11-2 and TRBJ1-6; no firm D call. Trimming took 0 bases from V and 10 from J, leaving 13 bases between them. Germline CDR1 is SGHAT and CDR2 is FQNNGV. CDR3 length equals 15 residues. CDR3 bases: TGTGCCAGCAGCTTAGATACGGGGTCAAGATCACCCCTCCACTTT. It yields the protein CASSLDTGSRSPLHF.

CDR3 amino acids: CASSLWLAGGETQYF. CDR3 nucleotide sequence: TGTGCCAGCAGTTTATGGCTAGCGGGAGGAGAGACCCAGTACTTC. The chain carries TRBV28 and TRBJ2-5, with 11 bases matching TRBD2. J was trimmed by 4 bases and V by 0 bases; bases with no gene match: 1. The germline gives CDR1 MDHEN, CDR2 SYDVKM. The CDR3 is 15 amino acids.

This chain links TRBV10-3 with TRBJ1-4, with TRBD1 as a possible D gene (6 bases). The ends were cut back, 3 bases at V and 8 bases at J, with 10 bases in the middle. The germline V gene encodes CDR1 ENHRY and CDR2 SYGVKD. This CDR3 comprises 13 residues. The chain's CDR3 is CAISEQGGEKLFF. As DNA, the CDR3 is TGTGCCATCAGTGAACAGGGTGGGGAAAAACTGTTTTTT.

The chain recombines TRBV7-2 with TRBJ1-1; D gene ambiguous. Germline CDR1 reads SGHTA; CDR2 reads FQGNSA. Trimming removed 3 bases from V and 0 bases from J, with 11 bases in between. The CDR3 is made up of 15 amino acids. CDR3 amino acids: CASSFGASMNTEAFF. In DNA form, the CDR3 reads TGTGCCAGCAGCTTCGGAGCTTCCATGAACACTGAAGCTTTCTTT.

The chain uses TRBV7-2 and TRBJ2-1; 11 bases match TRBD2. This CDR3 has 15 residues. Germline V gene data show CDR1 as SGHTA and CDR2 as FQGNSA. V shed 6 bases, J shed 7 bases, and the junction held 8 bases outside the gene matches. CDR3 amino acids: CASRFTSGSENEQFF. The CDR3 DNA reads TGTGCCAGCAGATTTACTAGCGGGAGTGAAAATGAGCAGTTCTTC.